This T cell receptor beta chain came from a study of T cell responses to AZD1222 COVID-19 vaccine. Whole-study results and caveats: Donors, mostly white British, included more females; clonal diversity was possibly underestimated. Two AZD1222 doses significantly raised spike-specific TCR breadth and depth over controls. Nearly half of spike-specific TCRs reportedly target unmutated variant regions.

Details on this clone: What it binds is unknown.

Repertoires were generated with immunoSEQ multiplex PCR, while TCRdb's copy carries only in-frame clones and drops some. The sample contains around 92,000 clones, about 91% of which appear only once. Deletions cut 3 bases from V and 7 bases from J, with 4 bases between. This CDR3 region has 11 residues. Per the germline V gene, CDR1 is KGHSY and CDR2 is FQNENV. The chain couples TRBV16 to TRBJ1-5; D uncertain. Sample: peripheral blood, taken on day 0 of AZD1222 vaccination. This receptor was identified in an adult in good health. CDR3 region: CASSHSQPQHF. CDR3 nucleotide sequence: TGTGCCAGCAGCCATAGCCAGCCCCAGCATTTT.